The next 9 T cell receptor beta chains were all read from a single sample in a study of T cell responses to AZD1222 COVID-19 vaccine. Here immunoSEQ multiplex PCR was the method, and the copy in TCRdb shows in-frame clones only, minus some. The table lists about 150,000 clones, roughly 90% of them singletons. The material sequenced was peripheral blood, taken 28 days after the second AZD1222 dose. These receptors came from an adult who received the AZD1222 COVID-19 vaccine.

The chain combines TRBV5-1 with TRBJ2-2; D unclear. Germline-derived CDR1 and CDR2 are SGHRS and YFSETQ. The length of the CDR3 is 14 residues. V was clipped by 1 base and J by 2 bases, with 6 bases between them. The CDR3 sequence is CASSLSSNTGELFF. Written as DNA, the CDR3 is TGCGCCAGCAGCTTGAGTTCTAACACCGGGGAGCTGTTTTTT.

The J gene is TRBJ1-5, the V gene TRBV19; D gene ambiguous. This CDR3 region has 15 residues. Germline CDR1 LNHDA, CDR2 SQIVND (reference sequence). V was clipped by 0 bases and J by 1 base, with 7 bases between them. CDR3 protein: CASSIDGFSNQPQHF. CDR3 coding DNA: TGTGCCAGTAGTATAGATGGGTTCAGCAATCAGCCCCAGCATTTT.

The rearrangement joins TRBV27 to TRBJ1-6, with no clear D. From germline, CDR1 is MNHEY and CDR2 SMNVEV (reference sequence). The V end lost 0 bases, the J end lost 2 bases, and 11 bases lay between the germline ends. This CDR3 spans 17 amino acids. The CDR3, as DNA: TGTGCCAGCAGTTTATCTGTCGGGTCTCCCTATAATTCACCCCTCCACTTT. Translating it yields CASSLSVGSPYNSPLHF.

The genes are TRBV11-2 and TRBJ2-5; tentatively, D is TRBD2 (7 bases). Germline values: CDR1 SGHAT, CDR2 FQNNGV. V was pared by 0 bases and J by 5 bases, with 13 bases between. The CDR3 has 15 residues. CDR3 DNA: TGTGCCAGCAGCTTAGATTGGGGGGGGGCGGAGACCCAGTACTTC. Encoded protein: CASSLDWGGAETQYF. The variable domain in full, with the rest retrieved from reference TRBV11-2 and TRBJ2-5, is EAGVAQSPRYKIIEKRQSVAFWCNPISGHATLYWYQQILGQGPKLLIQFQNNGVVDDSQLPKDRFSAERLKGVDSTLKIQPAKLEDSAVYLCASSLDWGGAETQYFGPGTRLLVL.

The rearrangement uses TRBV6-1 and TRBJ1-5; D not certain. The CDR3 is made up of 15 amino acids. Trimming cost V 1 base and J 0 bases, with 7 bases left between them. Germline CDR1 MNHNS, CDR2 SASEGT. The CDR3 region is CASSEGVHSNQPQHF. As DNA, the CDR3 is TGTGCCAGCAGTGAAGGGGTACATAGCAATCAGCCCCAGCATTTT.

Notes on this clone: Other DNA sequences in the same sample also yield this CDR3. The chain uses TRBV7-2 and TRBJ2-5; a weak D match, TRBD2 (7 bases). This CDR3 comprises 14 residues. Germline CDR1 SGHTA, CDR2 FQGNSA. V shed 3 bases and J shed 5 bases, with 13 bases lying between them. The CDR3 nucleotides read TGTGCCAGCAGCTTGGGGGGGGGCCGCGAGACCCAGTACTTC. Translated, it gives CASSLGGGRETQYF.

The chain carries TRBV19 and TRBJ1-5; TRBD1 agrees at 8 bases. CDR3 length: 16 amino acids. Germline values: CDR1 LNHDA, CDR2 SQIVND (reference sequence). Losses at the gene ends were 5 bases for V and 6 bases for J; bases not matched to a gene: 12. The CDR3 sequence is CASSEAGQGLGQPQHF. The CDR3 DNA reads as TGTGCCAGTAGTGAAGCTGGACAGGGCTTGGGTCAGCCCCAGCATTTT.

The chain is built from TRBV6-5 and TRBJ1-6; 7 positions match TRBD1. Germline V gene lookup returns CDR1 MNHEY and CDR2 SVGAGI. V dropped 5 bases and J dropped 10; count of bases not matched to a gene: 8. The CDR3 loop spans 14 amino acids. Here the CDR3 DNA reads TGTGCCAGCAGTCGGGGACAGCGGGAATCACCCCTCCACTTT. Translating it yields CASSRGQRESPLHF.

The rearrangement links TRBV7-3 to TRBJ2-3; 11 nucleotides match TRBD2. Trimming at V came to 6 bases and at J to 4 bases, leaving 9 bases not matched to a gene. The CDR3 sequence is 16 residues long. Germline values: CDR1 SGHTA, CDR2 FQGTGA. The CDR3 spells CASSRLAGGGPDTQYF. The DNA of the CDR3 is TGTGCCAGCAGTCGGCTAGCGGGAGGTGGCCCAGATACGCAGTATTTT.